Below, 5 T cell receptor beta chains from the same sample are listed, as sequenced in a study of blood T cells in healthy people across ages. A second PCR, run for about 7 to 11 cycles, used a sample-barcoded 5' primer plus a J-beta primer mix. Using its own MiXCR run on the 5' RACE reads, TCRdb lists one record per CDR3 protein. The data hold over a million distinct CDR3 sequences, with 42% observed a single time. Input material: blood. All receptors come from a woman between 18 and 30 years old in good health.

The CDR3 region has the DNA TGTGCCAGCAAAATAAGCGGAGAGACCCAGTACTTC. Encoded protein: CASKISGETQYF. The chain uses TRBV2 and TRBJ2-7; D is possibly TRBD2 (5 bases). The closer fit of TRBJ2-5 to the DNA end suggests the J call may be wrong. The V gene's germline CDR1 is SNHLY and CDR2 FYNNEI. The CDR3 runs to 12 residues.

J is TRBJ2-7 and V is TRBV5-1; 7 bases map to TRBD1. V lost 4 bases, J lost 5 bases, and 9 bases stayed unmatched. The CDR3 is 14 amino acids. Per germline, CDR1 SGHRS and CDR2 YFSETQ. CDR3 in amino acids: CASSPDRQNDEQYF. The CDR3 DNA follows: TGCGCCAGCAGCCCGGACAGGCAGAATGACGAGCAGTACTTC.

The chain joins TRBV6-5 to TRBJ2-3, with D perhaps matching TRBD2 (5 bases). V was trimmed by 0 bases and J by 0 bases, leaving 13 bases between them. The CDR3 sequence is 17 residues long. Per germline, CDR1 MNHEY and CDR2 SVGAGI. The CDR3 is CASSYSAGFMSTDTQYF. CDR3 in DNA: TGTGCCAGCAGTTACTCGGCGGGTTTTATGAGCACAGATACGCAGTATTTT.

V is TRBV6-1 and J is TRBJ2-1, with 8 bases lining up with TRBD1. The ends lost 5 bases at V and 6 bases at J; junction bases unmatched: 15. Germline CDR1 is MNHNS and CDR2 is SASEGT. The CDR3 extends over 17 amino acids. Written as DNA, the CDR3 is TGTGCCAGCAGTCCCCAAACCGGGACAGGTGTCGGCAATGAGCAGTTCTTC. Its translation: CASSPQTGTGVGNEQFF.

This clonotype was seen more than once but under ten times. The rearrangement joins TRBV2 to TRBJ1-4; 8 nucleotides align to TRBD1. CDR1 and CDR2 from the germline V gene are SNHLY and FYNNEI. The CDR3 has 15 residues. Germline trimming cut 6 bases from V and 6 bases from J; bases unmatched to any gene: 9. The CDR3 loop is CASRTDRGDDEKLFF. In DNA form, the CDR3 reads TGTGCCAGCAGGACTGACAGGGGCGATGATGAAAAACTGTTTTTT.